The 23 T cell receptor beta chains listed next were all sequenced from one sample in a study of blood T cell repertoires in COVID-19. Repertoires were generated with immunoSEQ multiplex PCR, while TCRdb's copy carries only in-frame clones and drops some. The sample includes about 220,000 clones, around 80% of them seen just once. Sequencing input: peripheral blood. The receptors originated from a woman between 70 and 85 years old with acute or convalescent COVID-19.

This sequence joins TRBV18 and TRBJ2-7; 7 nucleotides line up with TRBD1. CDR1 and CDR2 (germline): KGHSH, LQKENI. The CDR3 runs to 16 residues. V gave up 0 bases and J gave up 1 base; unmatched junction bases: 6. The chain's CDR3 is CASSPPQGGGSYEQYF. Written as DNA, the CDR3 is TGTGCCAGCTCACCACCCCAAGGGGGCGGTTCCTACGAGCAGTACTTC.

This chain joins TRBV6-5 and TRBJ2-7; a possible D gene is TRBD2 (5 bases). The CDR3 totals 15 residues. The ends were cut back, 5 bases at V and 5 bases at J, with 19 bases in the middle. The V gene's germline CDR1 is MNHEY and CDR2 SVGAGI. The CDR3 DNA reads TGTGCCAGCAGTCTAAACTATTTCGGGATCCACGAGCAGTACTTC. Encoded protein: CASSLNYFGIHEQYF.

This clone occurred once. The chain uses TRBV3-1 (or the pseudogene TRBV3-2) and TRBJ1-5; the D gene is possibly TRBD1 (5 bases). The germline CDR1 and CDR2 sequences are LGHDT and YNNKEL (reference sequence). CDR3 size: 15 residues. V was pared by 1 base and J by 5 bases, with 12 bases between. This chain's CDR3 is CASSQVPGGDQPQHF. CDR3 bases: TGTGCCAGCAGCCAAGTCCCAGGAGGGGATCAGCCCCAGCATTTT.

This rearrangement joins TRBV7-2 to TRBJ2-7, with 8 bases identical to TRBD2. Germline lookup yields CDR1 SGHTA and CDR2 FQGNSA. The CDR3 spans 14 residues. V was clipped by 5 bases and J by 3 bases; unmatched bases: 6. The CDR3 is CASSQGLANYEQYF. The DNA of the CDR3 is TGTGCCAGCAGCCAAGGACTAGCCAACTACGAGCAGTACTTC.

The CDR3 DNA reads TGTGCCAGCAGCTTGTTCGCCGGGGAGCTGTTTTTT. Translated, it gives CASSLFAGELFF. The J gene is TRBJ2-2, the V gene TRBV5-4; D unclear. V lost 1 base to trimming and J lost 6 bases, with 4 bases between them. Germline V CDR1 and CDR2: SGHNT, YYREEE (reference sequence). The CDR3 sequence is 12 residues long.

The gene calls are TRBV18 and TRBJ1-4; possible D gene TRBD1, 5 bases. V was cut by 7 bases and J by 4 bases, with 13 bases left in between. CDR3 size: 14 residues. Germline assignment: CDR1 KGHSH and CDR2 LQKENI. As DNA, the CDR3 is TGTGCCAGCTTCTGGAGGGGCTTTAATGAAAAACTGTTTTTT. This encodes CASFWRGFNEKLFF.

The chain is built from TRBV6-5 and TRBJ1-1; D is ambiguous. The germline gives CDR1 MNHEY, CDR2 SVGAGI. With 0 bases removed from V and 11 bases from J, the gap between germline ends came to 13 bases. The CDR3 spans 13 residues. The CDR3 protein is CASSYSMNLGAFF. CDR3 nucleotides: TGTGCCAGCAGTTACTCGATGAACCTCGGGGCTTTCTTT.

The chain is built from TRBV18 and TRBJ2-6; a weak D match, TRBD1 (5 bases). CDR1 is KGHSH, CDR2 LQKENI, per germline. This CDR3 region has 13 residues. The V and J ends lost 6 bases and 9 bases respectively, with 12 bases between them. DNA of the CDR3: TGTGCCAGCTCGACCTTGGACATCAACGTCCTGACTTTC. Encoded protein: CASSTLDINVLTF.

This clone was observed at least ten times. The chain has TRBV5-4 and TRBJ2-2, with a tentative D call TRBD2 (7 bases). Germline V CDR1 and CDR2: SGHNT, YYREEE (reference sequence). This CDR3 contains 16 residues. V was clipped by 0 bases and J by 3 bases, with 12 bases between them. The CDR3 DNA follows: TGTGCCAGCAGCTTGGCCCGGGGGGCCGACACCGGGGAGCTGTTTTTT. Translating gives CASSLARGADTGELFF.

CDR3 sequence: CASSRGQLNQPQHF. CDR3 sequence (DNA): TGTGCCAGCAGCAGAGGACAGCTCAATCAGCCCCAGCATTTT. This sequence joins TRBV6-5 and TRBJ1-5; D is perhaps TRBD1 (6 bases). The CDR3 is made up of 14 amino acids. V lost 6 bases to trimming and J lost 3 bases, with 12 bases between them. Germline assignment: CDR1 MNHEY and CDR2 SVGAGI.

A few counts support this clone. This chain joins TRBV21-1 and TRBJ1-5. TRBV21-1 is labeled a pseudogene. The CDR3 has 16 amino acids. Here the CDR3 DNA reads TGTGCCAGCAGCAAAGTGGAGGGGTGGTCCAATCAGCCCCAGCATTTT. Its protein is CASSKVEGWSNQPQHF.

This chain joins TRBV19 and TRBJ1-4; TRBD1 matches 8 bases. The CDR3 runs 15 residues. The V and J ends lost 6 bases and 10 bases, in that order; junction bases with no gene match: 13. From germline, CDR1 is LNHDA and CDR2 SQIVND (reference sequence). CDR3 residues: CASSDAGGLRGKLFF. CDR3 DNA: TGTGCCAGTAGCGACGCAGGGGGCTTGCGGGGAAAACTGTTTTTT. The full variable domain, with the rest looked up from reference TRBV19 and TRBJ1-4, is DGGITQSPKYLFRKEGQNVTLSCEQNLNHDAMYWYRQDPGQGLRLIYYSQIVNDFQKGDIAEGYSVSREKKESFPLTVTSAQKNPTAFYLCASSDAGGLRGKLFFGSGTQLSVL.

The CDR3 nucleotides read TGTGCCAGCAGTGCGGACAGGATTAGCACAGATACGCAGTATTTT. The encoded protein is CASSADRISTDTQYF. The chain uses TRBV2 and TRBJ2-3; 7 positions match TRBD1. The CDR3 extends over 15 amino acids. Unmatched junction bases numbered 4, after V lost 4 bases and J lost 0 bases. Germline V CDR1 and CDR2: SNHLY, FYNNEI.

This chain uses TRBV3-1 (or the pseudogene TRBV3-2) with TRBJ2-1, with a tentative D call TRBD2 (6 bases). Germline assignment: CDR1 LGHDT and CDR2 YNNKEL (reference sequence). The CDR3 contains 12 residues. Trimming cost V 0 bases and J 9 bases, with 6 bases left between them. The CDR3: CASSQEGGEQFF. CDR3 coding DNA: TGTGCCAGCAGCCAAGAGGGGGGTGAGCAGTTCTTC.

The chain links TRBV25-1 to TRBJ2-3; TRBD2 matches 12 bases. The CDR3 totals 16 residues. Germline assignment: CDR1 MGHDK and CDR2 SYGVNS. Germline trimming cut 2 bases from V and 4 bases from J; bases unmatched to any gene: 4. CDR3 sequence reads: CASSETLAGGADTQYF. CDR3 DNA: TGTGCCAGCAGTGAAACCCTAGCGGGGGGGGCAGATACGCAGTATTTT.

V and J are TRBV18 and TRBJ2-1; TRBD2 agrees at 9 bases. CDR1 is KGHSH, CDR2 LQKENI, per germline. Trimming removed 5 bases from V and 4 bases from J; junction bases left unmatched: 12. This CDR3 spans 17 amino acids. The DNA of the CDR3 is TGTGCCAGCTCAGAGATGAGTGGGCTAGCGGGGTACAATGAGCAGTTCTTC. Amino acid sequence: CASSEMSGLAGYNEQFF.

The V call is TRBV5-1, the J call TRBJ2-5; D ambiguous. The V gene's germline CDR1 is SGHRS and CDR2 YFSETQ. V shed 4 bases and J shed 4 bases, with 17 bases lying between them. This CDR3 contains 15 residues. The CDR3 DNA is TGCGCCAGCAGCCTCGGGTCCCCCTACGGAGAGACCCAGTACTTC. This codes for CASSLGSPYGETQYF.

The V and J genes are TRBV5-4 and TRBJ2-3, with D perhaps TRBD1 (6 bases). This CDR3 has 13 amino acids. Germline CDR1 is SGHNT and CDR2 is YYREEE (reference sequence). The germline V and J ends were trimmed by 0 bases and 7 bases, with 9 bases remaining between them. As DNA, the CDR3 is TGTGCCAGCAGCTTGGACAGGGACAATACGCAGTATTTT. Translating gives CASSLDRDNTQYF. Full variable domain (outside the CDR3, taken from reference TRBV5-4 and TRBJ2-3): ETGVTQSPTHLIKTRGQQVTLRCSSQSGHNTVSWYQQALGQGPQFIFQYYREEENGRGNFPPRFSGLQFPNYSSELNVNALELDDSALYLCASSLDRDNTQYFGPGTRLTVL.

The chain is built from TRBV2 and TRBJ2-6, with D maybe TRBD1 (6 bases). V was shortened by 3 bases and J by 3 bases, with 9 bases between the two germline ends. This CDR3 has 15 residues. CDR1 and CDR2 (germline): SNHLY, FYNNEI. For the CDR3, the DNA is TGTGCCAGCAGTGAGAACAGGGTTGGGGCCAACGTCCTGACTTTC. Residues: CASSENRVGANVLTF.

This rearrangement joins TRBV19 to TRBJ2-2; 10 bases are shared with TRBD2. With 8 bases clipped from V and 0 bases from J, the junction kept 0 bases outside the gene matches. Per the germline V gene, CDR1 is LNHDA and CDR2 is SQIVND (reference sequence). This CDR3 region has 14 residues. The CDR3 DNA reads TGTGCCAGTCTAGCGGGGGCGAACACCGGGGAGCTGTTTTTT. Residues: CASLAGANTGELFF.

This clone was seen a handful of times. This sequence joins TRBV2 and TRBJ2-3; tentative D call: TRBD1 (6 bases). This CDR3 has 15 amino acids. The V gene's germline CDR1 is SNHLY and CDR2 FYNNEI. V was cut by 4 bases and J by 3 bases, with 14 bases left in between. This CDR3 is CASSGWTAGTDTQYF. In nucleotides, the CDR3 is TGTGCCAGCAGTGGGTGGACAGCAGGGACAGATACGCAGTATTTT. Full variable domain (remainder filled in from reference TRBV2 and TRBJ2-3): EPEVTQTPSHQVTQMGQEVILRCVPISNHLYFYWYRQILGQKVEFLVSFYNNEISEKSEIFDDQFSVERPDGSNFTLKIRSTKLEDSAMYFCASSGWTAGTDTQYFGPGTRLTVL.

This chain connects TRBV7-6 to TRBJ2-2; 13 bases match TRBD2. V dropped 5 bases and J dropped 8; count of bases not matched to a gene: 11. CDR3 length: 17 residues. The germline CDR1 and CDR2 sequences are SGHVS and FNYEAQ. Here the CDR3 DNA reads TGTGCCAGCAGCCGAGGGACTAGCGGGGCCCGTGAGGGGGAGCTGTTTTTT. Translated, it gives CASSRGTSGAREGELFF.

The chain is built from TRBV7-8 and TRBJ1-5; D might be TRBD1 (5 bases). Germline values: CDR1 SGHVS, CDR2 FQNEAQ. Trimming took 3 bases from V and 3 from J, leaving 12 bases between them. This CDR3 region has 15 residues. CDR3 sequence: CASSFSRVTNQPQHF. CDR3 in DNA: TGTGCCAGCAGCTTTTCCAGGGTGACCAATCAGCCCCAGCATTTT.